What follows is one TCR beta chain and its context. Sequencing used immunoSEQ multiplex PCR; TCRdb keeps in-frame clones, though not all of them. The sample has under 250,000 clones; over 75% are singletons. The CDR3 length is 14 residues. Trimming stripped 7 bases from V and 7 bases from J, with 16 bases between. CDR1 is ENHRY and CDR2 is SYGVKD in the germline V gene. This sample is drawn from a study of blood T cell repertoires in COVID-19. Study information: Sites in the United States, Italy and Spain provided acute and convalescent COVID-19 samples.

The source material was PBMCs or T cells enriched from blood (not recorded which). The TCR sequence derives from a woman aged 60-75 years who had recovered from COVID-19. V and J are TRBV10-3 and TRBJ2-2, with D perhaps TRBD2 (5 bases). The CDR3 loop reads CAIMEGLAGGELFF. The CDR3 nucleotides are TGTGCCATCATGGAAGGGCTAGCAGGCGGGGAGCTGTTTTTT.